These T cell receptor beta chains were read from a single sample in a study of blood T cell repertoires in COVID-19. Sequenced by immunoSEQ multiplex PCR; TCRdb stores in-frame clones only, minus some. Among 100,000 or so clones listed, roughly 80% were seen once. The specimen sequenced was peripheral blood. The receptors come from a woman aged 65 to 85 with acute or convalescent COVID-19. The CDR3 runs from the conserved cysteine through the conserved F or W. The D gene is left open where the match is weak. Clone size, where shown, is once, few, many, or a class for clones that have expanded.

V	D	size	J	length	DNA	CDR3
TRBV6-5	NA	NA	TRBJ2-3	13	TGTGCCAGCAGCTGGACAGGCACAGATACGCAGTATTTT	CASSWTGTDTQYF
TRBV9	NA	NA	TRBJ2-5	12	TGTGCCAGCAGCGCCCCCCCCGGGACCCAGTACTTC	CASSAPPGTQYF
TRBV11-3	NA	NA	TRBJ1-1	15	TGTGCCAGCAGCACTATCTCCTCTTCGAACACTGAAGCTTTCTTT	CASSTISSSNTEAFF
TRBV6-5	NA	NA	TRBJ2-5	14	TGTGCCAGCAGGCGGGGAGGAGGGCAAGAGACCCAGTACTTC	CASRRGGGQETQYF
TRBV18	TRBD1	once	TRBJ2-7	14	TGTGCCAGCTCACCCGGGACAGTCCCCTACGAGCAGTACTTC	CASSPGTVPYEQYF
TRBV4-1	TRBD1	NA	TRBJ1-5	20	TGCGCCAGCAGCCCGTTGGGGAGAACAGGGGATGGGAGAAGCAATCAGCCCCAGCATTTT	CASSPLGRTGDGRSNQPQHF
TRBV10-3	NA	NA	TRBJ1-4	15	TGTGCCATCAGTCAAACAGGGTCTGCTAATGAAAAACTGTTTTTT	CAISQTGSANEKLFF
TRBV5-4	TRBD1	NA	TRBJ2-2	14	TGTGCCAGCAGCGAGGGACAGAAGGCCGGGGAGCTGTTTTTT	CASSEGQKAGELFF
TRBV7-2	TRBD1	many	TRBJ2-1	12	TGTGCCAGCAGCGGAACGGGACAGGGGAAGTTCTTC	CASSGTGQGKFF
TRBV5-1	TRBD1	NA	TRBJ1-4	14	TGCGCCAGCAGCATCACAGGGGGGGTTGAAAAACTGTTTTTT	CASSITGGVEKLFF
TRBV3-1/TRBV3-2	TRBD2	NA	TRBJ2-3	16	TGTGCCAGCAGCCCAACTAGCGGGGGGGTCGCAGATACGCAGTATTTT	CASSPTSGGVADTQYF
TRBV19	NA	once	TRBJ1-2	16	TGTGCCAGTAGTCCCACCCGGGGGACGCGGGACTATGGCTACACCTTC	CASSPTRGTRDYGYTF
TRBV7-3	TRBD2	NA	TRBJ2-6	16	TGTGCCAGCAGCTTGGGAGGGTCCGCTGGGGCCAACGTCCTGACTTTC	CASSLGGSAGANVLTF
TRBV2	NA	few	TRBJ1-1	14	TGTGCCAGCATCTTTAGTTTGGGCAACACTGAAGCTTTCTTT	CASIFSLGNTEAFF
TRBV7-2	TRBD2	NA	TRBJ2-5	17	TGTGCCAGCAGCTTAGGGCTAGCGGGGGGGTCGGGGGAGACCCAGTACTTC	CASSLGLAGGSGETQYF
TRBV5-1	TRBD2	NA	TRBJ2-7	14	TGCGCCAGCAGCGCGGGGGGCAATTACTACGAGCAGTACTTC	CASSAGGNYYEQYF
TRBV2	NA	NA	TRBJ1-5	14	TGTGCCAGCAGTGACCTTCAGGCCAATCAGCCCCAGCATTTT	CASSDLQANQPQHF
TRBV10-3	TRBD1	NA	TRBJ1-2	13	TGTGCCATCAGCCTACAGGGGGAACATGGCTACACCTTC	CAISLQGEHGYTF
TRBV7-2	TRBD1	once	TRBJ1-1	16	TGTGCCAGCAGCTCCACCGGGACAGGGGGTCGGACTGAAGCTTTCTTT	CASSSTGTGGRTEAFF
TRBV19	NA	NA	TRBJ2-5	14	TGTGCCAGTAGTACTCTAGGGGCCCAAGAGACCCAGTACTTC	CASSTLGAQETQYF
TRBV5-4	NA	NA	TRBJ1-2	14	TGTGCCAGCAGTCCCCGGACAGCGAACTATGGCTACACCTTC	CASSPRTANYGYTF
TRBV5-5	NA	NA	TRBJ2-3	15	TGTGCCAGCAGGGAGGGGTCCTCTCGCACAGATACGCAGTATTTT	CASREGSSRTDTQYF
TRBV30	NA	NA	TRBJ1-1	13	TGTGCCTGGCGGGACATACTGAACACTGAAGCTTTCTTT	CAWRDILNTEAFF
TRBV12-3/TRBV12-4	NA	NA	TRBJ1-5	13	TGTGCCAGCAGGGGAGTGGAAGGTCAGCCCCAGCATTTT	CASRGVEGQPQHF
TRBV24-1	NA	NA	TRBJ2-5	12	TGTGCCACCAGAGGACAGAAAGAGACCCAGTACTTC	CATRGQKETQYF
TRBV9	TRBD2	NA	TRBJ2-3	17	TGTGCCAGCAGCCCATCAGGACTAGCGGGGGGTAGAGATACGCAGTATTTT	CASSPSGLAGGRDTQYF
TRBV27	NA	NA	TRBJ2-3	11	TGTGCCACAGCGTACACAGATACGCAGTATTTT	CATAYTDTQYF
TRBV28	NA	NA	TRBJ1-3	15	TGTGCCAGCAGTTTCCGCCAGGGGTTAAGAAACACCATATATTTT	CASSFRQGLRNTIYF
TRBV5-1	TRBD1	few	TRBJ1-2	13	TGCGCCAGCAGCCAGACAGGGAATTATGGCTACACCTTC	CASSQTGNYGYTF
TRBV11-2	NA	NA	TRBJ2-7	13	TGTGCCAGCAGCTTTTTTACAGGATACGAGCAGTACTTC	CASSFFTGYEQYF
TRBV10-2	TRBD1	NA	TRBJ1-4	15	TGCGCCAGCAGGACACAGGGGGCTGGTAATGAAAAACTGTTTTTT	CASRTQGAGNEKLFF
TRBV28	NA	NA	TRBJ2-3	13	TGTGCCAGCAGGGCGGGAATCACAGATACGCAGTATTTT	CASRAGITDTQYF
TRBV3-1/TRBV3-2	NA	NA	TRBJ1-2	16	TGTGCCAGCAGCCCCCCCGGGCGGGTCTCGAACTATGGCTACACCTTC	CASSPPGRVSNYGYTF
TRBV5-1	TRBD1	NA	TRBJ2-1	14	TGCGCCAGCAGCGTGGACAGGGCGGACAATGAGCAGTTCTTC	CASSVDRADNEQFF
TRBV7-6	NA	NA	TRBJ1-1	13	TGTGCCAGCAGCGTGAACAGGAACACTGAAGCTTTCTTT	CASSVNRNTEAFF
TRBV5-1	TRBD2	NA	TRBJ2-5	15	TGCGCCAGCAGCTTAAGCGGGGGACCTCAAGAGACCCAGTACTTC	CASSLSGGPQETQYF
TRBV5-5	NA	NA	TRBJ1-2	16	TGTGCCAGCAGCTTGTCTGGGGGAGGGGGAAACTATGGCTACACCTTC	CASSLSGGGGNYGYTF
TRBV7-7	NA	NA	TRBJ1-1	13	TGTGCCAGCAGCTTAGATCCCAGGGGAGAAGCTTTCTTT	CASSLDPRGEAFF
TRBV5-4	TRBD1	NA	TRBJ1-2	18	TGTGCCAGCAGCTTTAGGACAGGGCTCTTCTCAGCGGGCTATGGCTACACCTTC	CASSFRTGLFSAGYGYTF
TRBV7-6	NA	NA	TRBJ2-3	16	TGTGCCAGCAGCCTCTCCGGGGAGAGCTTCACAGATACGCAGTATTTT	CASSLSGESFTDTQYF
TRBV3-1/TRBV3-2	NA	NA	TRBJ2-4	14	TGTGCCAGCAGCCAAGATTGGAGGCGGGGCATTCAGTACTTC	CASSQDWRRGIQYF